The next 30 T cell receptor beta chains were all read from a single sample in a study of neurological immune-mediated disorders. One entry per CDR3 protein, called by TCRdb with MiXCR from the 5' RACE reads. The top ten hold around 3.1% of the sample, which has roughly 88,000 distinct CDR3 sequences, roughly 3.3% seen once. Sequenced material: PBMCs. These TCRs come from a woman aged 45-60 years with multiple sclerosis.

This clonotype was recorded many times. The chain links TRBV20-1 to TRBJ2-2; no definite D call. Germline loops: CDR1 DFQATT, CDR2 SNEGSKA (reference sequence). V lost 7 bases and J 4 bases, leaving 13 bases between the germline ends. The CDR3 has 13 amino acids. In DNA form, the CDR3 reads TGCAGTGTCCGCTTTCTGCTCACCGGGGAGCTGTTTTTT. Translating it yields CSVRFLLTGELFF.

This clonotype was seen ten or more times. This chain joins TRBV5-5 and TRBJ2-1; D is perhaps TRBD1 or TRBD2 (5 bases each). CDR3 length equals 14 residues. The germline V gene encodes CDR1 SGHKS and CDR2 YYEKEE (reference sequence). The V gene lost 2 bases and the J gene lost 15 bases, with 21 bases spanning the gap. This CDR3 is CASSFLPGDGFTFF. In DNA form, the CDR3 reads TGTGCCAGCAGCTTCCTACCCGGGGACGGTTTCACGTTCTTC.

This clonotype was observed at least ten times. V gene TRBV6-5 combines with J gene TRBJ1-2; D is uncertain. V was pared by 0 bases and J by 4 bases, with 12 bases between. CDR3 length: 15 residues. Germline V gives CDR1 MNHEY, CDR2 SVGAGI. The CDR3 sequence: CASSYSTDPSYGYTF. For the CDR3, the DNA is TGTGCCAGCAGTTACTCGACGGATCCAAGCTATGGCTACACCTTC.

This clonotype was counted ten times or more. The chain has TRBV4-2 and TRBJ2-5; the D is unclear. The V end lost 2 bases, the J end lost 4 bases, and 11 bases lay between the germline ends. This CDR3 is built from 14 residues. Germline V gene sequence: CDR1 LGHNA, CDR2 YNFKEQ. The CDR3 region is CASSQPGVGETQYF. CDR3 in DNA: TGTGCCAGCAGCCAACCAGGCGTCGGAGAGACCCAGTACTTC.

The table lists this clonotype with many counts. This rearrangement joins TRBV20-1 to TRBJ1-2; 8 nucleotides align to TRBD1. Germline V gene data show CDR1 as DFQATT and CDR2 as SNEGSKA (reference sequence). Trimming cost V 2 bases and J 2 bases; bases outside gene matches: 4. The CDR3 loop spans 14 amino acids. The CDR3 protein is CSARPTGGNYGYTF. The CDR3 DNA reads TGCAGTGCTAGACCTACAGGGGGAAACTATGGCTACACCTTC.

There are many counts of this clonotype. This chain links TRBV5-1 with TRBJ1-5; 7 bases are a match to TRBD1. Germline V CDR1 and CDR2: SGHRS, YFSETQ. The CDR3 is 16 amino acids. Germline trimming cut 0 bases from V and 2 bases from J; bases unmatched to any gene: 5. In DNA, the CDR3 is TGCGCCAGCAGCTTGGGGACAGGAGGGGGCAATCAGCCCCAGCATTTT. This gives the protein CASSLGTGGGNQPQHF.

In its sample, this clonotype was seen many times. The DNA for the CDR3 is TGTGCCATCAGTGAAAGTGTGCGCCAGCCCCAGCATTTT. This codes for CAISESVRQPQHF. The chain is built from TRBV10-3 and TRBJ1-5; no clear D. V lost 3 bases to trimming and J lost 7 bases, with 10 bases between them. The germline CDR1 and CDR2 sequences are ENHRY and SYGVKD. This CDR3 is built from 13 residues.

This clonotype was counted at least ten times. The chain employs TRBV12-3 or TRBV12-4 and TRBJ2-5; 11 bases fit TRBD1. The CDR3 spans 16 residues. V gave up 4 bases and J gave up 5 bases; unmatched junction bases: 9. CDR3 sequence (DNA): TGTGCCAGCAGTTCCCCCCGCCGGGACAGGGGGGAGACCCAGTACTTC. This sequence encodes CASSSPRRDRGETQYF.

This clonotype was observed many times. J is TRBJ1-4 and V is TRBV28; maybe TRBD1 (6 bases). The length of the CDR3 is 16 residues. Germline CDR1 reads MDHEN; CDR2 reads SYDVKM. V lost 2 bases and J lost 6, with 16 bases in between. The CDR3 DNA reads as TGTGCCAGCAGTTTAGGGGCGTACAGGGCCTATGAAAAACTGTTTTTT. It is translated as CASSLGAYRAYEKLFF.

The rearrangement uses TRBV4-3 and TRBJ1-4; a possible D gene is TRBD1 (6 bases). Looked up from germline, CDR1 is LGHNA and CDR2 is YSLEER. The CDR3 has 13 residues. V lost 5 bases and J 8 bases, leaving 12 bases between the germline ends. This CDR3 reads CASSDRFGEKLFF. The DNA for the CDR3 is TGCGCCAGCAGCGACAGGTTTGGCGAAAAACTGTTTTTT.

In its sample, this clonotype was seen many times. The chain joins TRBV4-3 to TRBJ2-7; D is possibly TRBD1 (6 bases). Trimming stripped 3 bases from V and 1 base from J, with 10 bases between. The CDR3 has 14 amino acids. Germline CDR1 and CDR2: LGHNA and YSLEER. DNA for the CDR3: TGCGCCAGCAGCCAGGCTACAGGGTCCTACGAGCAGTACTTC. It translates to CASSQATGSYEQYF.

This clonotype was detected many times. The V call is TRBV12-3 or TRBV12-4, the J call TRBJ2-2; tentatively, D is TRBD2 (6 bases). V lost 5 bases and J lost 4, with 26 bases in between. The CDR3 is made up of 19 amino acids. The CDR3 DNA is TGTGCCAGCAGTCCCCTCTTACGGACCTCCGGGGGTGGCACCGGGGAGCTGTTTTTT. Protein: CASSPLLRTSGGGTGELFF.

This clonotype was found many times. The rearrangement links TRBV5-1 to TRBJ2-2, with D possibly matching TRBD2 (5 bases). The V end lost 6 bases, the J end lost 5 bases, and 14 bases lay between the germline ends. Germline CDR1 is SGHRS and CDR2 is YFSETQ. The CDR3 totals 14 residues. CDR3 DNA: TGCGCCAGCACTTTCCCGGGAAGGACCGGGGAGCTGTTTTTT. This codes for CASTFPGRTGELFF.

This clonotype was counted ten times or more. V and J are TRBV20-1 and TRBJ2-1, with D hard to call. The CDR3 consists of 13 residues. Trimming pared 6 bases from V and 4 bases from J, leaving 13 bases between. Germline V gene sequence: CDR1 DFQATT, CDR2 SNEGSKA (reference sequence). The chain's CDR3 is CSALRRNYNEQFF. The CDR3 DNA reads as TGCAGTGCCTTGAGACGTAATTACAATGAGCAGTTCTTC.

This clonotype was recorded at least ten times. V gene TRBV9 combines with J gene TRBJ1-2, with D unresolved. The CDR3 has 12 residues. With 4 bases removed from V and 4 bases from J, the gap between germline ends came to 8 bases. CDR1 is SGDLS, CDR2 YYNGEE, per germline. CDR3 region: CASSQDGYGYTF. The DNA of the CDR3 is TGTGCCAGCAGCCAGGACGGCTATGGCTACACCTTC.

The chain has TRBV4-3 and TRBJ1-1; TRBD1 is a possible D gene (6 bases). Trimming stripped 1 base from V and 4 bases from J, with 10 bases between. There are 14 residues in the CDR3. The germline gives CDR1 LGHNA, CDR2 YSLEER. The CDR3 protein is CASSQARGFTEAFF. For the CDR3, the DNA is TGCGCCAGCAGCCAAGCCAGGGGATTCACTGAAGCTTTCTTT.

This clonotype was recorded many times. The rearrangement uses TRBV7-2 and TRBJ2-2; D is possibly TRBD1 (6 bases). The CDR3 sequence is 14 residues long. Trimming stripped 2 bases from V and 14 bases from J, with 18 bases between. In germline, CDR1 is SGHTA, CDR2 FQGNSA. CDR3 region: CASSLQSRDTRLFF. Here the CDR3 DNA reads TGTGCCAGCAGCTTACAGTCAAGGGACACTCGCCTGTTTTTT.

This clonotype has at least ten counts. The chain combines TRBV20-1 with TRBJ1-6; D possibly corresponds to TRBD1 (5 bases). Per germline, CDR1 DFQATT and CDR2 SNEGSKA (reference sequence). Deletions cut 5 bases from V and 13 bases from J, with 24 bases between. The CDR3 is made up of 15 amino acids. The CDR3 is CSAPETGTQVGPLHF. DNA of the CDR3: TGCAGTGCTCCGGAGACCGGGACCCAGGTCGGGCCCCTCCACTTT.

This clonotype was counted at least ten times. The V gene is TRBV7-2, the J gene TRBJ1-4; D perhaps matches TRBD1 (5 bases). Germline V gene lookup returns CDR1 SGHTA and CDR2 FQGNSA. The CDR3 loop spans 14 amino acids. The germline V and J ends were trimmed by 7 bases and 8 bases, with 17 bases remaining between them. The CDR3 protein is CASTSRGLGEKLFF. CDR3 DNA: TGTGCCAGCACCAGTCGGGGGTTAGGAGAAAAACTGTTTTTT.

This clonotype was observed many times. This chain uses TRBV6-6 with TRBJ2-1; 12 bases agree with TRBD2. Trimming took 2 bases from V and 3 from J; bases not matched to a gene: 14. The CDR3 length is 20 residues. Germline V gene data show CDR1 as MNHNY and CDR2 as SVGAGI (reference sequence). The CDR3 reads CASSYRLAGGPILGYNEQFF. The CDR3 DNA is TGTGCCAGCAGTTACAGGCTAGCGGGGGGGCCTATCCTGGGCTACAATGAGCAGTTCTTC.

This clonotype was seen at least ten times. This chain connects TRBV7-2 to TRBJ2-2; a weak D match, TRBD2 (6 bases). Per the germline V gene, CDR1 is SGHTA and CDR2 is FQGNSA. Trimming left V 3 bases short and J 0 bases short, with 8 bases between. CDR3 length: 15 amino acids. CDR3 in DNA: TGTGCCAGCAGCTTGGGGACTCCGAACACCGGGGAGCTGTTTTTT. It translates to CASSLGTPNTGELFF.

At least ten counts were recorded for this clonotype. The rearrangement joins TRBV5-1 to TRBJ2-7; 7 positions agree with TRBD1. The CDR3 contains 14 residues. V trimming: 4 bases; J trimming: 2 bases; junction bases outside the gene matches: 6. Germline V CDR1 and CDR2: SGHRS, YFSETQ. For the CDR3, the DNA is TGCGCCAGCAGCCAAGAGGGGGCGGCCTACGAGCAGTACTTC. It translates to CASSQEGAAYEQYF.

This clonotype has at least ten counts. The chain couples TRBV20-1 to TRBJ1-6; weak D call: TRBD1 (5 bases). CDR1 and CDR2 (germline): DFQATT, SNEGSKA (reference sequence). The CDR3 has 13 amino acids. As DNA, the CDR3 is TGCGCCCAGGGAGCCGGAGGTAATTCACCCCTCCACTTT. As protein: CAQGAGGNSPLHF.

There are many counts of this clonotype. The chain links TRBV11-2 to TRBJ2-3; the match to TRBD2 covers 10 bases. The CDR3 runs to 17 residues. The V and J ends lost 2 bases and 1 base, in that order; junction bases with no gene match: 6. Germline assignment: CDR1 SGHAT and CDR2 FQNNGV. CDR3 sequence: CASSLRASGGGTDTQYF. The CDR3 coding sequence is TGTGCCAGCAGCTTACGGGCTAGCGGGGGAGGCACAGATACGCAGTATTTT.

This clonotype was seen only a few times. V gene TRBV13 combines with J gene TRBJ2-3; 7 bases match TRBD2. The junction had 11 bases not matched to a gene; V was cut back by 5 bases and J by 3 bases. This CDR3 is built from 16 residues. In germline, CDR1 is PRHDT, CDR2 FYEKMQ (reference sequence). DNA for the CDR3: TGTGCCAGCAGCCCGGGAGTGGGGGGGGAGACAGATACGCAGTATTTT. Translation: CASSPGVGGETDTQYF.

This clonotype was seen repeatedly, ten times or more. The J gene is TRBJ1-3, the V gene TRBV27, with TRBD1 as a possible D gene (6 bases). Trimming removed 6 bases at V and 2 bases at J, with 11 bases between. CDR1 MNHEY and CDR2 SMNVEV come from the germline V gene (reference sequence). CDR3 length: 14 residues. Here the CDR3 reads CASSSGAPGNTIYF. In nucleotides, the CDR3 is TGTGCCAGCAGCTCGGGGGCCCCTGGAAACACCATATATTTT.

In its sample, this clonotype was seen many times. The V and J genes are TRBV27 and TRBJ2-7; D is ambiguous. This CDR3 comprises 14 residues. Germline loops: CDR1 MNHEY, CDR2 SMNVEV (reference sequence). Trimming removed 4 bases from V and 6 bases from J, with 16 bases in between. The CDR3 loop is CASSSAPFVGEQYF. The CDR3 nucleotides are TGTGCCAGCAGTTCCGCACCGTTCGTCGGCGAGCAGTACTTC.

Many counts were recorded for this clonotype. This sequence joins TRBV20-1 and TRBJ1-1, with 10 positions matching TRBD1. The trim removed 5 bases at V and 3 bases at J, leaving 15 bases unmatched. The CDR3 is 17 amino acids. Germline CDR1 is DFQATT and CDR2 is SNEGSKA (reference sequence). CDR3 sequence (DNA): TGCAGTGCTGAATATACCGGGACAGGGGAACTCGACACTGAAGCTTTCTTT. As protein: CSAEYTGTGELDTEAFF.

This clonotype came up many times. The chain employs TRBV2 and TRBJ2-7; D remains unclear. The CDR3 length is 13 residues. V lost 4 bases and J lost 2, with 9 bases in between. In germline, CDR1 is SNHLY, CDR2 FYNNEI. Here the CDR3 DNA reads TGTGCCAGCAGTGGGACGGAGACCTACGAGCAGTACTTC. Amino acids: CASSGTETYEQYF.

This clonotype was recorded many times. The rearrangement joins TRBV20-1 to TRBJ2-7; D uncertain. This CDR3 is 12 amino acids long. The V gene's germline CDR1 is DFQATT and CDR2 SNEGSKA (reference sequence). With 3 bases removed from V and 6 bases from J, the gap between germline ends came to 12 bases. CDR3 DNA sequence: TGCAGTGCTAGTCCCCAGTTGGGCGAGCAGTACTTC. This gives the protein CSASPQLGEQYF.